This record concerns one T cell receptor (beta chain) sequence. It has no known antigen specificity. Base qualities are missing; no much larger clone stands one base away. The data were taken from a study of response to subunit inactivated influenza vaccine (dated by TCRdb to 2016 to 2019). With respect to the entire study: Deep quantitative T cell receptor repertoire profiling was used in the study to track responses to a trivalent subunit inactivated influenza vaccine. Summary of the overall study and its limitations: The authors proposed that each seasonal influenza vaccination may bring in only a limited number of new T cells.

Receptor libraries were prepared by RT-PCR. The sequencer was an Illumina HiSeq 2500. TCRdb reanalyzed the raw reads on its own, using fastp at Q25 for trimming and MiXCR for clone calling, and kept in-frame beta chains. Identical CDR3 proteins give one entry, which carries the most common genes and DNA. This sample comprises some 500,000 distinct CDR3 sequences, 25% of them detected only once. Under 2.5% of the sample comes from the top ten. Trimming takes 5 bases off V and 1 base off J; junction bases not matched to a gene: 9. Taken from cysteine to phenylalanine, the CDR3 has 18 residues. Just the 54-base CDR3 DNA is kept, in frame starting at base 1. CDR1 and CDR2 (DFQATT, SNEGSKA) derive from the germline V gene (reference sequence).

The sample here was CD4+ T cells sorted from PBMCs, taken 5 days after vaccination. The rearrangement combines TRBV20-1 with TRBJ2-1; the central 15 bases match TRBD2. The sequence was collected from a man in his fifties who received an inactivated influenza vaccine. Donor details come from another sample of the same person, matched by shared clones. The bases are TGCAGTGCTCCTCCGGGACTAGCGGGAGGTGGGTCCTACAATGAGCAGTTCTTC. It is translated as CSAPPGLAGGGSYNEQFF.